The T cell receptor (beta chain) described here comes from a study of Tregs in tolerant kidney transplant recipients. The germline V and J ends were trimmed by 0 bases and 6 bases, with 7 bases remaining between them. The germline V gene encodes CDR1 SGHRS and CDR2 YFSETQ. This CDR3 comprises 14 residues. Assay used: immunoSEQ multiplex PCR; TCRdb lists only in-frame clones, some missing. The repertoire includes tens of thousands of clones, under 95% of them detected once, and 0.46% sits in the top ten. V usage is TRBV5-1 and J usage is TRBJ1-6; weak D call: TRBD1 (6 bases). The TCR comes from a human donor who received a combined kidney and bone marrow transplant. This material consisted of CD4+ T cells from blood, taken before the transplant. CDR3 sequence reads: CASSLGQVNSPLHF. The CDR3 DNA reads TGCGCCAGCAGCTTGGGACAGGTTAATTCACCCCTCCACTTT.